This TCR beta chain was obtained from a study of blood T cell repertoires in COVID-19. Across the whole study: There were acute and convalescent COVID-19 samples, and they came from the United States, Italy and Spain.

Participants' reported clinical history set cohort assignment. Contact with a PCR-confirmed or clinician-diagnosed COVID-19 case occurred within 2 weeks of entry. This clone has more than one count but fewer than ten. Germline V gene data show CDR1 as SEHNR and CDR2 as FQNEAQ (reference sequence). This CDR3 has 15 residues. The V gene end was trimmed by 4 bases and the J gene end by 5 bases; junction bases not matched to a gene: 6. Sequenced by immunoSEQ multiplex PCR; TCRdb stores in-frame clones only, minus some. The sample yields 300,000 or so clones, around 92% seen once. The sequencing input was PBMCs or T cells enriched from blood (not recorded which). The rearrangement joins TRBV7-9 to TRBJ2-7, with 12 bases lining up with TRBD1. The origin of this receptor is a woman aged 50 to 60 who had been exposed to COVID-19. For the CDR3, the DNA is TGTGCCAGCAGCTCCCGGGACAGGGGGCTCAACGAGCAGTACTTC. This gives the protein CASSSRDRGLNEQYF.